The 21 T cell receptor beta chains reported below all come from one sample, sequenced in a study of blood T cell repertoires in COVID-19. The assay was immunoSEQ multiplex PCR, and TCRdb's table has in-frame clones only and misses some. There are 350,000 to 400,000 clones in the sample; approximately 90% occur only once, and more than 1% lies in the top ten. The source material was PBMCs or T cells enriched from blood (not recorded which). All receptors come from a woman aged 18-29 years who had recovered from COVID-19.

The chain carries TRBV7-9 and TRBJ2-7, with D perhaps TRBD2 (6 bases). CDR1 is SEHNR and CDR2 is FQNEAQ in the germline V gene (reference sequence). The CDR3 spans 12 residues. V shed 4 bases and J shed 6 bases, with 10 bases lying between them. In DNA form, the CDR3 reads TGTGCCAGCAGCTCGGAGGGTCGCGAGCAGTACTTC. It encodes CASSSEGREQYF.

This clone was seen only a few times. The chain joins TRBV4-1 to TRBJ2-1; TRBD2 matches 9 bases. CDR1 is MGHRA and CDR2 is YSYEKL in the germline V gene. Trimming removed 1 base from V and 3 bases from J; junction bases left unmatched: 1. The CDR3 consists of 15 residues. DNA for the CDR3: TGCGCCAGCAGCCAAGGGACTAGCGACTACAATGAGCAGTTCTTC. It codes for CASSQGTSDYNEQFF.

The CDR3 loop is CASSPDGQGIPEAFF. The CDR3 nucleotides are TGTGCCAGCAGCCCCGATGGACAGGGTATACCTGAAGCTTTCTTT. The chain recombines TRBV5-4 with TRBJ1-1, with 8 bases aligning to TRBD1. The germline V gene encodes CDR1 SGHNT and CDR2 YYREEE (reference sequence). The length of the CDR3 is 15 residues. Trimming removed 4 bases from V and 6 bases from J; junction bases left unmatched: 11.

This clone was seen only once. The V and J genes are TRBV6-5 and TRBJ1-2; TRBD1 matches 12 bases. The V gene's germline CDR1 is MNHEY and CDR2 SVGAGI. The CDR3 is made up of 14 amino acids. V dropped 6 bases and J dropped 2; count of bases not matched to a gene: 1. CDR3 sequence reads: CASRGQGANYGYTF. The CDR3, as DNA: TGTGCCAGCAGGGGACAGGGGGCAAACTATGGCTACACCTTC.

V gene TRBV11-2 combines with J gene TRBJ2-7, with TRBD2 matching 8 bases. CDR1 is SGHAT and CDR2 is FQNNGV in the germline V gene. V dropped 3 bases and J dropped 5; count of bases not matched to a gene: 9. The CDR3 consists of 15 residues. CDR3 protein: CASSFAGTSRDEQYF. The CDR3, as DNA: TGTGCCAGCAGCTTTGCCGGGACTAGTCGCGACGAGCAGTACTTC.

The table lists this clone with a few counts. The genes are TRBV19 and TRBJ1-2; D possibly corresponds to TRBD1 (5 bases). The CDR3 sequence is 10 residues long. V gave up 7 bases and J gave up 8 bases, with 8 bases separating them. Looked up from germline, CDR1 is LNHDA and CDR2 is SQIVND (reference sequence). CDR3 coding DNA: TGTGCCAGTACGGGGGAAGGCTACACCTTC. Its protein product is CASTGEGYTF.

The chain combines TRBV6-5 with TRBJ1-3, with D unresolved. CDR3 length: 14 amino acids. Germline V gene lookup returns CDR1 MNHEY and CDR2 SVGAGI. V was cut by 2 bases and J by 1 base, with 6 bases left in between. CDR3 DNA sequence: TGTGCCAGCAGTTACCTGAGGTCTGGAAACACCATATATTTT. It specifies CASSYLRSGNTIYF.

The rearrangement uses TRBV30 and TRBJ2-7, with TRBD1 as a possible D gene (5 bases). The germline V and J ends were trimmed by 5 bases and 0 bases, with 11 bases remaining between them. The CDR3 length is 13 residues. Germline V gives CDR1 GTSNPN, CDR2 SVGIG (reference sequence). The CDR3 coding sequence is TGTGCCTGGGGCCACAGGCGCTCCTACGAGCAGTACTTC. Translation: CAWGHRRSYEQYF. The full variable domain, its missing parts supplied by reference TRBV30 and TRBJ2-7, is SQTIHQWPATLVQPVGSPLSLECTVEGTSNPNLYWYRQAAGRGLQLLFYSVGIGQISSEVPQNLSASRPQDRQFILSSKKLLLSDSGFYLCAWGHRRSYEQYFGPGTRLTVT.

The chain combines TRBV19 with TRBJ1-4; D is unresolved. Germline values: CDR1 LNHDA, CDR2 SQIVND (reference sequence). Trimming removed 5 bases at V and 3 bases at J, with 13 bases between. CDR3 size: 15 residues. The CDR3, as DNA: TGTGCCAGTAGTCCGCTGGCTCACCCTAATGAAAAACTGTTTTTT. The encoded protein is CASSPLAHPNEKLFF. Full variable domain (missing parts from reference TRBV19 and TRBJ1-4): DGGITQSPKYLFRKEGQNVTLSCEQNLNHDAMYWYRQDPGQGLRLIYYSQIVNDFQKGDIAEGYSVSREKKESFPLTVTSAQKNPTAFYLCASSPLAHPNEKLFFGSGTQLSVL.

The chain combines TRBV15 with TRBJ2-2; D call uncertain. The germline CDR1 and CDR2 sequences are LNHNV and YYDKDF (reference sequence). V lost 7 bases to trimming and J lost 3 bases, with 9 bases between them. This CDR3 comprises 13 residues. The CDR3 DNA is TGTGCCACCATAAGTCGGGACACCGGGGAGCTGTTTTTT. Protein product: CATISRDTGELFF.

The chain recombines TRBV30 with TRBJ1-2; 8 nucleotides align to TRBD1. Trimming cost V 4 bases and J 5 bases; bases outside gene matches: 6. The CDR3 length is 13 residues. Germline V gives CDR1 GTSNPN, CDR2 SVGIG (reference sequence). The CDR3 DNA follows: TGTGCCTGGAACCCTACAGGGGGATATGGCTACACCTTC. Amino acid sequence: CAWNPTGGYGYTF. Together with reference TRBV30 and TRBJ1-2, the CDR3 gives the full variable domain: SQTIHQWPATLVQPVGSPLSLECTVEGTSNPNLYWYRQAAGRGLQLLFYSVGIGQISSEVPQNLSASRPQDRQFILSSKKLLLSDSGFYLCAWNPTGGYGYTFGSGTRLTVV.

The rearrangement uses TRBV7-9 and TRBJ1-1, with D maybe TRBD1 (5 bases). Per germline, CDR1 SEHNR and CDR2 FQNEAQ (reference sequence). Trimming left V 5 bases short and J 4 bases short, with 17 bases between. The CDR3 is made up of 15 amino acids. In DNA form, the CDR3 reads TGTGCCAGCAGCCAAGCGACAGCCGGGGGCACTGAAGCTTTCTTT. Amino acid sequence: CASSQATAGGTEAFF.

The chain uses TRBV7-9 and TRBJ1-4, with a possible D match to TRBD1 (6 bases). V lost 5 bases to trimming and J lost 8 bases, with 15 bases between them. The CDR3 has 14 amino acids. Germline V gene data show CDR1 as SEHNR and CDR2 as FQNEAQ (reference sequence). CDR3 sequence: CASSPRDIGEKLFF. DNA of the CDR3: TGTGCCAGCAGCCCCCGGGACATCGGAGAAAAACTGTTTTTT.

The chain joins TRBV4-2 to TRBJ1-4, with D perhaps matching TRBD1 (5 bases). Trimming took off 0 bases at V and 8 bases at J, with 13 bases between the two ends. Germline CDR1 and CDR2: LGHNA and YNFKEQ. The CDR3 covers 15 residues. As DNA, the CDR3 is TGTGCCAGCAGCCAAGATATAAGGGGATGGGAAAAACTGTTTTTT. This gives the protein CASSQDIRGWEKLFF.

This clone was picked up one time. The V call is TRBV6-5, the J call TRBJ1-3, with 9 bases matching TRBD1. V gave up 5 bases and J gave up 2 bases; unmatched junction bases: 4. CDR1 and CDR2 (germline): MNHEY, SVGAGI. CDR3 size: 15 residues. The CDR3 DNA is TGTGCCAGCAGTCCGGACAGGGGCCCTGGAAACACCATATATTTT. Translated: CASSPDRGPGNTIYF.

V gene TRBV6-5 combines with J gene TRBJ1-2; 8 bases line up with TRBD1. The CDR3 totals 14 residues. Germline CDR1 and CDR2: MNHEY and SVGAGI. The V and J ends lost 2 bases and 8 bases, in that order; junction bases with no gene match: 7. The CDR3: CASSYSQGAGGYTF. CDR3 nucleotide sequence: TGTGCCAGCAGTTACAGCCAGGGGGCGGGAGGCTACACCTTC.

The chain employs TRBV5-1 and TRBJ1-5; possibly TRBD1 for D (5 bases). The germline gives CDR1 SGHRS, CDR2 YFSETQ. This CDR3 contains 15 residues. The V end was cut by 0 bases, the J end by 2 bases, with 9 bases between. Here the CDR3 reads CASSLDPGGNQPQHF. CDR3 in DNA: TGCGCCAGCAGCTTGGACCCGGGGGGCAATCAGCCCCAGCATTTT.

CDR3 in amino acids: CASQGLPAGYTF. The CDR3 DNA reads TGTGCCAGCCAGGGCCTCCCGGCGGGCTACACCTTC. The J gene is TRBJ1-2, the V gene TRBV2; tentatively, D is TRBD1 (5 bases). Germline CDR1 is SNHLY and CDR2 is FYNNEI. The length of the CDR3 is 12 residues. The V and J ends lost 8 bases and 8 bases respectively, with 15 bases between them.

The CDR3 loop reads CASRPSGPYNEQFF. The CDR3 DNA reads TGTGCCAGCAGGCCTAGCGGTCCCTACAATGAGCAGTTCTTC. This rearrangement joins TRBV7-2 to TRBJ2-1; 7 bases agree with TRBD2. CDR1 SGHTA and CDR2 FQGNSA come from the germline V gene. V was clipped by 6 bases and J by 2 bases; unmatched bases: 4. The CDR3 loop spans 14 amino acids.

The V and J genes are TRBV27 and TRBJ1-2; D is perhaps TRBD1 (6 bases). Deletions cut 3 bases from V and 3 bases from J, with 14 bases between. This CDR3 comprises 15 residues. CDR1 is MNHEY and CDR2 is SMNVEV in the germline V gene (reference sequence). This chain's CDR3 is CASSFSPEGDYGYTF. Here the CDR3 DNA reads TGTGCCAGCAGTTTCTCTCCTGAGGGGGACTATGGCTACACCTTC.

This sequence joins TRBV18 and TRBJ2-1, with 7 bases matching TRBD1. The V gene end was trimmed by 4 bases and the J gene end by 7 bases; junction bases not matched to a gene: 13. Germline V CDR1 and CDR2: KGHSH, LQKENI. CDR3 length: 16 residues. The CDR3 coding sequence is TGTGCCAGCTCACAAGAAGGGACAGACTTATGGAATGAGCAGTTCTTC. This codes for CASSQEGTDLWNEQFF. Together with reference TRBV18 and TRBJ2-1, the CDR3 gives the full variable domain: NAGVMQNPRHLVRRRGQEARLRCSPMKGHSHVYWYRQLPEEGLKFMVYLQKENIIDESGMPKERFSAEFPKEGPSILRIQQVVRGDSAAYFCASSQEGTDLWNEQFFGPGTRLTVL.